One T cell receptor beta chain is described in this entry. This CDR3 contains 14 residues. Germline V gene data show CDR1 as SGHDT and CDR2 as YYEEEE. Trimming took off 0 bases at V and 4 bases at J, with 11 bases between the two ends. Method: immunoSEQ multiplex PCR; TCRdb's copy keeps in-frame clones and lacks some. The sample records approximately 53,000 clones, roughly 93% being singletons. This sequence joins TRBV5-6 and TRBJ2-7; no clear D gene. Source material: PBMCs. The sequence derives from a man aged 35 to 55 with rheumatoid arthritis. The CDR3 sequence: CASSLEGTPYEQYF. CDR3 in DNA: TGTGCCAGCAGCTTGGAGGGTACACCTTACGAGCAGTACTTC.